Given below is one TCR beta chain in context. Its antigen has not been determined. Within one base of it there is no much larger clone, and no base qualities were kept. Sequenced on an Illumina HiSeq 2500. Quantitative 5'-RACE with molecular barcodes was the method used to prepare the TCR beta libraries. The source study handled its data this way. To identify disease-linked TCR variants, a new computational method was used, one built on a probabilistic model of VDJ rearrangement. The public sequencing data were trimmed at Q25 with fastp and processed into clonotypes with MiXCR by TCRdb, which kept only in-frame beta chains. Rows with a matching CDR3 protein are joined into one entry that keeps the most common DNA and genes. The V and J calls and clone size come from TCRdb's table, not from the authors' own analysis. The sample table shows 350,000 to 400,000 distinct CDR3 sequences, and 20% are seen once. The ten largest clonotypes hold about 12% of the sample.

The germline V end is reduced by 3 bases and the J end by 1 base; junction bases left unmatched: 12. CDR1 and CDR2 (LGHNA, YNFKEQ) derive from the germline V gene. CDR3 length: 19 amino acids, cysteine to phenylalanine. This entry keeps only the CDR3 DNA: 57 bases, framed from base 1. The data derive from a study of CD8 T cells in ankylosing spondylitis (TCRdb year 2017). In terms of the full investigation: T cell receptor beta repertoires were profiled in healthy donors and ankylosing spondylitis patients so that disease-linked TCR variants could be found. The full study cohort comprised 25 ankylosing spondylitis patients and approximately 100 healthy donors. Samples of peripheral blood were taken, and for ankylosing spondylitis patients, synovial fluid was collected as well. Summary of the overall study and its limitations: The disease-linked clones were reported to be significantly enriched in matched synovial fluid samples from ankylosing spondylitis patients. Blood from ankylosing spondylitis patients appeared to be characterized by a TCR beta motif made up of under ten highly homologous amino acid variants. The disease-linked clones had a CD8+ phenotype and were found at relatively low frequencies in peripheral blood. Some motif variants were previously reported in synovial fluid and blood of reactive arthritis patients, suggesting common disease-initiation mechanisms.

The TCR comes from a male donor with ankylosing spondylitis or in good health (not recorded which). Sequenced sample: blood, either unsorted or a sorted T cell fraction (not recorded which). The chain is encoded by TRBV4-2 joined to TRBJ2-1, and TRBD1 aligns with 10 junction nucleotides. The DNA reads as follows: TGTGCCAGCAGCCAGGGAACCGGGACAGGGGTGATATCCTACAATGAGCAGTTCTTC. The encoded protein is CASSQGTGTGVISYNEQFF.